Below, 25 T cell receptor beta chains from the same sample are listed, as sequenced in a study of T cell responses to AZD1222 COVID-19 vaccine. Sequencing used immunoSEQ multiplex PCR; TCRdb keeps in-frame clones, though not all of them. The sample shows over 150,000 clones, 70% to 90% of them seen only once. The sequences come from peripheral blood, collected on day 0 of AZD1222 vaccination. All receptors derive from an adult in good health.

For this clone: Within the sample, other DNA sequences also encode this same CDR3. V gene TRBV18 combines with J gene TRBJ1-1; unclear D gene. This CDR3 contains 14 residues. The germline V and J ends were trimmed by 3 bases and 1 base, with 9 bases remaining between them. Germline lookup yields CDR1 KGHSH and CDR2 LQKENI. In nucleotides, the CDR3 is TGTGCCAGCTCACCCGTCGAGGGGAACACTGAAGCTTTCTTT. Residues: CASSPVEGNTEAFF. The variable domain in full, completed from reference TRBV18 and TRBJ1-1, reads NAGVMQNPRHLVRRRGQEARLRCSPMKGHSHVYWYRQLPEEGLKFMVYLQKENIIDESGMPKERFSAEFPKEGPSILRIQQVVRGDSAAYFCASSPVEGNTEAFFGQGTRLTVV.

This chain uses TRBV19 with TRBJ1-2; possible D gene TRBD1, 6 bases. V was pared by 4 bases and J by 6 bases, with 24 bases between. Germline V gives CDR1 LNHDA, CDR2 SQIVND (reference sequence). This CDR3 has 17 residues. CDR3 loop: CASSTLLLDQGRDGYTF. The CDR3 DNA is TGTGCCAGTAGTACCCTGCTGCTCGACCAGGGGCGGGATGGCTACACCTTC.

On this clone itself: The same CDR3 can be traced to other DNA sequences in this sample. This chain connects TRBV10-1 to TRBJ2-7, with D perhaps being TRBD1 or TRBD2 (5 bases each). V lost 0 bases and J lost 5, with 14 bases in between. Germline V gene sequence: CDR1 WNHNN, CDR2 SYGVQD (reference sequence). The CDR3 has 15 amino acids. The chain's CDR3 is CASSESGPGRDEQYF. DNA for the CDR3: TGCGCCAGCAGTGAGTCGGGACCGGGTAGGGACGAGCAGTACTTC.

The rearrangement joins TRBV23-1 to TRBJ1-3; D call uncertain. TRBV23-1 is noted as an ORF with a role that remains uncertain. The CDR3 totals 18 residues. Trimming left V 3 bases short and J 1 base short, with 19 bases between. The chain's CDR3 is CASSQARRIPRSGNTIYF. The CDR3 nucleotides read TGCGCCAGCAGTCAGGCCCGACGGATCCCTCGGTCTGGAAACACCATATATTTT.

This chain connects TRBV5-5 to TRBJ1-4, with 9 bases matching TRBD1. Trimming at V came to 0 bases and at J to 6 bases, leaving 3 bases not matched to a gene. The CDR3 spans 15 residues. CDR1 and CDR2 from the germline V gene are SGHKS and YYEKEE (reference sequence). The CDR3 spells CASSLGQGGYEKLFF. CDR3 sequence (DNA): TGTGCCAGCAGCTTGGGACAGGGGGGATATGAAAAACTGTTTTTT. The full variable domain, with the rest looked up from reference TRBV5-5 and TRBJ1-4, is DAGVTQSPTHLIKTRGQQVTLRCSPISGHKSVSWYQQVLGQGPQFIFQYYEKEERGRGNFPDRFSARQFPNYSSELNVNALLLGDSALYLCASSLGQGGYEKLFFGSGTQLSVL.

This clone has just one count. This rearrangement joins TRBV18 to TRBJ2-3; 8 nucleotides match TRBD2. This CDR3 is built from 15 residues. J lost 4 bases, V lost 6 bases, and 9 bases had no gene match. Germline loops: CDR1 KGHSH, CDR2 LQKENI. In nucleotides, the CDR3 is TGTGCCAGCTCGCCGGGAGGGACTAGAGCAGATACGCAGTATTTT. Its translation: CASSPGGTRADTQYF.

The chain couples TRBV5-1 to TRBJ2-2, with 7 bases aligning to TRBD1. Germline trimming cut 4 bases from V and 6 bases from J; bases unmatched to any gene: 3. CDR1 and CDR2 (germline): SGHRS, YFSETQ. The CDR3 is 13 residues long. The CDR3 protein is CASSPQGAGELFF. The CDR3 region has the DNA TGCGCCAGCAGCCCGCAGGGGGCCGGGGAGCTGTTTTTT.

CDR3 bases: TGTGCCAGCAGTCCGTCTAGCTCCGGGGAGCTGTTTTTT. This codes for CASSPSSSGELFF. The chain joins TRBV6-6 to TRBJ2-2; D perhaps matches TRBD2 (5 bases). The germline V gene encodes CDR1 MNHNY and CDR2 SVGAGI (reference sequence). The CDR3 spans 13 residues. V lost 5 bases and J lost 6, with 10 bases in between.

The chain recombines TRBV12-3 or TRBV12-4 with TRBJ1-6; tentatively, D is TRBD1 (6 bases). Between the trimmed V and J ends, which lost 3 bases and 10 bases, there was a span of 10 bases. The CDR3 covers 13 residues. The CDR3 loop reads CASSFGQTSPLHF. CDR3 coding DNA: TGTGCCAGCAGTTTCGGACAGACCTCACCCCTCCACTTT.

This chain links TRBV6-5 with TRBJ1-5; possible D gene TRBD1, 5 bases. The CDR3 is made up of 14 amino acids. Germline CDR1 MNHEY, CDR2 SVGAGI. With 1 base removed from V and 5 bases from J, the gap between germline ends came to 9 bases. The DNA of the CDR3 is TGTGCCAGCAGTTACTGGGGGACGGATCAGCCCCAGCATTTT. Translation gives CASSYWGTDQPQHF.

The chain is built from TRBV7-8 and TRBJ2-1; D gene unclear. V was trimmed by 4 bases and J by 0 bases, leaving 22 bases between them. CDR1 is SGHVS and CDR2 is FQNEAQ in the germline V gene. This CDR3 is 19 amino acids long. Here the CDR3 DNA reads TGTGCCAGCAGCTCCCGTGGAGTAGGTCGTCCGAGCTCCTACAATGAGCAGTTCTTC. Residues: CASSSRGVGRPSSYNEQFF.

The rearrangement joins TRBV9 to TRBJ1-6, with 8 bases lining up with TRBD1. V shed 4 bases and J 2 bases; nucleotides not matched to a gene: 5. CDR1 and CDR2 (germline): SGDLS, YYNGEE. This CDR3 contains 16 residues. CDR3 nucleotides: TGTGCCAGCAGCTCTTGGGACAGGCCCTATAATTCACCCCTCCACTTT. Translating it yields CASSSWDRPYNSPLHF.

Written as DNA, the CDR3 is TGTGCCAGCAGCTTAGATAGGGGACTAGCGCAAGAGACCCAGTACTTC. It translates to CASSLDRGLAQETQYF. The V call is TRBV11-2, the J call TRBJ2-5; 10 positions agree with TRBD2. Germline V lookup: CDR1 SGHAT, CDR2 FQNNGV. Unmatched junction bases numbered 3, after V lost 0 bases and J lost 2 bases. There are 16 residues in the CDR3.

The CDR3 here is CASSIRPGGNAEAFF. In DNA, the CDR3 is TGTGCCAGTAGTATCCGTCCGGGGGGTAATGCTGAAGCTTTCTTT. The chain links TRBV19 to TRBJ1-1, with TRBD1 as a possible D gene (5 bases). Germline V gene sequence: CDR1 LNHDA, CDR2 SQIVND (reference sequence). Trimming cost V 3 bases and J 6 bases, with 17 bases left between them. The CDR3 is 15 amino acids.

The chain uses TRBV5-6 and TRBJ2-5, with 7 nucleotides matching TRBD2. The J segment lost 5 bases and the V segment lost 2 bases, leaving 12 bases of the junction unmatched. CDR1 and CDR2 (germline): SGHDT, YYEEEE. This CDR3 region has 16 residues. The CDR3 reads CASSFERALGGETQYF. The CDR3 nucleotides are TGTGCCAGCAGCTTTGAGCGGGCCCTCGGGGGGGAGACCCAGTACTTC.

J is TRBJ1-5 and V is TRBV6-5; TRBD1 matches 9 bases. The CDR3 covers 15 residues. The germline gives CDR1 MNHEY, CDR2 SVGAGI. Trimming removed 4 bases from V and 5 bases from J; junction bases left unmatched: 6. CDR3: CASSWGQGWDQPQHF. CDR3 nucleotides: TGTGCCAGCAGTTGGGGACAGGGTTGGGATCAGCCCCAGCATTTT.

The rearrangement links TRBV7-2 to TRBJ2-2, with TRBD2 matching 14 bases. This CDR3 spans 15 amino acids. Germline lookup yields CDR1 SGHTA and CDR2 FQGNSA. The J segment lost 8 bases and the V segment lost 5 bases, leaving 4 bases of the junction unmatched. The CDR3 sequence is CASSGTSGSSGELFF. The CDR3 DNA is TGTGCCAGCAGCGGGACTAGCGGGAGTTCGGGGGAGCTGTTTTTT. The full variable domain, rest sourced from reference TRBV7-2 and TRBJ2-2, is GAGVSQSPSNKVTEKGKDVELRCDPISGHTALYWYRQSLGQGLEFLIYFQGNSAPDKSGLPSDRFSAERTGGSVSTLTIQRTQQEDSAVYLCASSGTSGSSGELFFGEGSRLTVL.

In nucleotides, the CDR3 is TGCGCCAGCAGCCAAGATGGGGGGAGAGGGGGCAATCAGCCCCAGCATTTT. It encodes CASSQDGGRGGNQPQHF. V is TRBV4-1 and J is TRBJ1-5; TRBD1 is a possible D gene (5 bases). V lost 0 bases, J lost 2 bases, and 14 bases lay in between. This CDR3 has 17 amino acids. Looked up from germline, CDR1 is MGHRA and CDR2 is YSYEKL.

J is TRBJ2-1 and V is TRBV7-8; D remains unclear. The germline gives CDR1 SGHVS, CDR2 FQNEAQ. Trimming took 5 bases from V and 0 from J, leaving 20 bases between them. The CDR3 has 18 residues. The CDR3 DNA reads TGTGCCAGCAGCGGGTTGAGAGGTGTAATATCCTCCTACAATGAGCAGTTCTTC. This codes for CASSGLRGVISSYNEQFF.

The V and J genes are TRBV30 and TRBJ1-2, with 8 nucleotides matching TRBD1. J lost 8 bases, V lost 0 bases, and 5 bases had no gene match. The CDR3 runs to 13 residues. Germline V gene data show CDR1 as GTSNPN and CDR2 as SVGIG (reference sequence). CDR3: CAWSVTGVRGYTF. In DNA form, the CDR3 reads TGTGCCTGGAGTGTGACAGGGGTCCGAGGCTACACCTTC.

The chain is built from TRBV28 and TRBJ2-3; D tentatively fits TRBD1 or TRBD2 (5 bases each). V was cut by 6 bases and J by 1 base, with 14 bases left in between. In germline, CDR1 is MDHEN, CDR2 SYDVKM. The CDR3 is made up of 15 amino acids. CDR3 coding DNA: TGTGCCAGCAGCTCGCAGGGAGTGGGCACAGATACGCAGTATTTT. Protein: CASSSQGVGTDTQYF.

This rearrangement joins TRBV29-1 to TRBJ2-5; no firm D call. The CDR3 has 10 residues. Germline assignment: CDR1 SQVTM and CDR2 ANQGSEA. Trimming took 4 bases from V and 2 from J, leaving 2 bases between them. CDR3 region: CSVGQETQYF. The CDR3 DNA sequence: TGCAGCGTTGGACAAGAGACCCAGTACTTC.

V gene TRBV7-2 combines with J gene TRBJ2-7, with D perhaps matching TRBD2 (6 bases). The CDR3 is 16 amino acids. V was trimmed by 0 bases and J by 1 base, leaving 13 bases between them. Germline CDR1 and CDR2: SGHTA and FQGNSA. This chain's CDR3 is CASSLAVGLRSYEQYF. CDR3 bases: TGTGCCAGCAGCTTAGCCGTCGGACTACGGTCCTACGAGCAGTACTTC.

The V gene is TRBV30, the J gene TRBJ2-1; 9 bases match TRBD1. Trimming removed 1 base from V and 10 bases from J; junction bases left unmatched: 2. Per the germline V gene, CDR1 is GTSNPN and CDR2 is SVGIG (reference sequence). The CDR3 has 12 residues. The chain's CDR3 is CAWSAGTGEQFF. The CDR3 bases are TGTGCCTGGAGTGCCGGGACAGGGGAGCAGTTCTTC. The full variable domain, in which reference TRBV30 and TRBJ2-1 provide the parts outside the CDR3, is SQTIHQWPATLVQPVGSPLSLECTVEGTSNPNLYWYRQAAGRGLQLLFYSVGIGQISSEVPQNLSASRPQDRQFILSSKKLLLSDSGFYLCAWSAGTGEQFFGPGTRLTVL.

The chain joins TRBV11-3 to TRBJ2-2; TRBD2 agrees at 7 bases. V was pared by 8 bases and J by 3 bases, with 3 bases of the junction left unmatched. The CDR3 spans 13 residues. Germline assignment: CDR1 SGHNT and CDR2 YENEEA. CDR3 bases: TGTGCCAGCTCTCGGGGGGACACCGGGGAGCTGTTTTTT. This codes for CASSRGDTGELFF. Variable domain in full (rest from reference TRBV11-3 and TRBJ2-2): EAGVVQSPRYKIIEKKQPVAFWCNPISGHNTLYWYLQNLGQGPELLIRYENEEAVDDSQLPKDRFSAERLKGVDSTLKIQPAELGDSAVYLCASSRGDTGELFFGEGSRLTVL.